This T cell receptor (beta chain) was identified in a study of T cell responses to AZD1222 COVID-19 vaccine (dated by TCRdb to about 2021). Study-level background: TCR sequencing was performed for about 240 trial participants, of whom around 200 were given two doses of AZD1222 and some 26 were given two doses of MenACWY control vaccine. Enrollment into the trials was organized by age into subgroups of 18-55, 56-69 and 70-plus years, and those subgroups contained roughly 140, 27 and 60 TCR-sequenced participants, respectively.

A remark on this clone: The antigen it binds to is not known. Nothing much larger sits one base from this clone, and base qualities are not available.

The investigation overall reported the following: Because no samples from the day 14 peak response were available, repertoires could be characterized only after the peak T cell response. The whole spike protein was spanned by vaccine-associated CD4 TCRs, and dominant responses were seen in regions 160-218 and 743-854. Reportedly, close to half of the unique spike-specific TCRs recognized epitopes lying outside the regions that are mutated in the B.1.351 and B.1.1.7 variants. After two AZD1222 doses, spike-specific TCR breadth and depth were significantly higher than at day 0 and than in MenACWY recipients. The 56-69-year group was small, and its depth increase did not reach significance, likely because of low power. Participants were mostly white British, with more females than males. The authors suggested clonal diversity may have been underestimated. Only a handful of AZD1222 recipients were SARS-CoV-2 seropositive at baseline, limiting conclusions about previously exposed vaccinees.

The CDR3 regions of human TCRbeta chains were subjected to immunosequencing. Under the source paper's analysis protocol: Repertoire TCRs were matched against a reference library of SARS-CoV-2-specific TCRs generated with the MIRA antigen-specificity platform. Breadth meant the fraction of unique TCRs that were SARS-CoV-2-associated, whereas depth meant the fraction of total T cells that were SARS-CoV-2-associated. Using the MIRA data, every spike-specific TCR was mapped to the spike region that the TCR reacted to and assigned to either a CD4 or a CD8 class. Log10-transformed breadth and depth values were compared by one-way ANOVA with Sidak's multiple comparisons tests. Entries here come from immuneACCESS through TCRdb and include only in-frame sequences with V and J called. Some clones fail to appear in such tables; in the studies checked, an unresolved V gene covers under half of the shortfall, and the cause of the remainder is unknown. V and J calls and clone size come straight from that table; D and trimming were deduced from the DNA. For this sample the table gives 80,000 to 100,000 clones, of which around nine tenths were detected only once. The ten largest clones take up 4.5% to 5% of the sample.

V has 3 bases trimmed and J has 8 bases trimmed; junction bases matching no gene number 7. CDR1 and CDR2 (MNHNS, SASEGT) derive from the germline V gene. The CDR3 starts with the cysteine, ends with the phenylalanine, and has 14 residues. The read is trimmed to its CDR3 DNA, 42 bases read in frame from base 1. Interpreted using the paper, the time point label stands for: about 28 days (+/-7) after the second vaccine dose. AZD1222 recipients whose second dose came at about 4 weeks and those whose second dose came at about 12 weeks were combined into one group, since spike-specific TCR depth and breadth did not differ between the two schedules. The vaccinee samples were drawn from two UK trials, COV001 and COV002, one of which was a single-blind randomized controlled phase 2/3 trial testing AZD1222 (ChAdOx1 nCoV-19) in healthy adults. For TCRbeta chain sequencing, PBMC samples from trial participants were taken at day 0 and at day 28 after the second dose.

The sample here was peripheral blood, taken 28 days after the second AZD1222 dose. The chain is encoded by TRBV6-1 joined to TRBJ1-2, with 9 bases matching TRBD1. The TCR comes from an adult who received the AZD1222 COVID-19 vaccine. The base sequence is TGTGCCAGCAGTGACCGGGGACAGGGAAAGGGCTACACCTTC. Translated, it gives CASSDRGQGKGYTF.